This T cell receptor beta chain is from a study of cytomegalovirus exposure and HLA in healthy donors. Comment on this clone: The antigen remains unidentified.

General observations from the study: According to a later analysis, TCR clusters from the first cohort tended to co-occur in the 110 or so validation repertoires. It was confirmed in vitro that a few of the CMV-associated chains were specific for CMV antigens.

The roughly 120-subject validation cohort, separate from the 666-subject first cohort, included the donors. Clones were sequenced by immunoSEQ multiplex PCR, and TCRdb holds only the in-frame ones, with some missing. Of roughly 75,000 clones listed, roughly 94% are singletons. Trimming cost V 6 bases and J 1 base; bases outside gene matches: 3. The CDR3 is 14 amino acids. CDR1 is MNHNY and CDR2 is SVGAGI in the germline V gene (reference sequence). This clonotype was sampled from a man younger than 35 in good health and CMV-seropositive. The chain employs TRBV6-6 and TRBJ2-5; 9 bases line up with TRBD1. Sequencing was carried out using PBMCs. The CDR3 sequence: CASRRTGAQETQYF. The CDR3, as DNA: TGTGCCAGCAGGCGGACAGGGGCCCAAGAGACCCAGTACTTC.